This record concerns one T cell receptor beta chain sequence. The sample comes from a study of blood T cell repertoires in COVID-19. CDR3 length: 13 residues. Germline V CDR1 and CDR2: SGHKS, YYEKEE (reference sequence). Deletions cut 5 bases from V and 1 base from J, with 10 bases between. Study processing details: How many nucleated cells were present was estimated from reference gene primer amplification. The assay was immunoSEQ multiplex PCR, and TCRdb's table has in-frame clones only and misses some. The V and J calls and clone size are taken from that table; D and trimming were inferred from the DNA. The sample has some 300,000 clones, about 90% seen once; the top ten hold roughly 1%.

Sequencing used PBMCs or T cells enriched from blood (not recorded which). The TCR sequence derives from a woman in her 30s who had recovered from COVID-19. This sequence joins TRBV5-5 and TRBJ2-7, with D unclear. The CDR3, as DNA: TGTGCCAGCAGGGTGGCCTCTTCCTACGAGCAGTACTTC. It codes for CASRVASSYEQYF.